This T cell receptor beta chain was found in a study of technical replicates of blood from several donors. TCRdb's table, derived via immunoSEQ multiplex PCR, lists solely in-frame clones and lacks some. The sample shows about 97,000 clones, approximately 94% of them seen only once. Trimming stripped 2 bases from V and 4 bases from J, with 7 bases between. The CDR3 totals 13 residues. Germline CDR1 SGHAT, CDR2 FQNNGV. What was sequenced was T cells isolated from PBMCs. This sequence originates from a human donor in good health. This sequence joins TRBV11-2 and TRBJ2-3; D is ambiguous. CDR3 nucleotides: TGTGCCAGCAGCTTATCTCCTGCAGATACGCAGTATTTT. Amino acid sequence: CASSLSPADTQYF.